The rows below give T cell receptor beta chains drawn from one sample of a study of OX40 agonist ivuxolimab in advanced cancers. Generated by immunoSEQ multiplex PCR, the TCRdb table keeps only in-frame clones and is missing some. Here the sample spans 45,000 to 65,000 clones, 80% to 90% being singletons. Sequencing used CD4+ or CD8+ T cells sorted from blood, obtained in a trial of the OX40 agonist ivuxolimab. All receptors come from an adult with an advanced solid tumor such as melanoma, head and neck, liver or kidney cancer. Each CDR3 is given with its conserved first and last residue. A D gene is named only where the DNA matches it firmly. Clone size, where shown, is once, few, many, or a class for clones that have expanded.

CDR3 protein	CDR3 DNA	V gene	D gene	clone size	J gene
CSALGPRTQHF	TGCAGTGCTCTAGGTCCGCGGACCCAGCATTTT	TRBV20-1	.	few	TRBJ1-5
CASSITRGDEQFF	TGTGCCAGTAGTATAACCCGTGGCGATGAGCAGTTCTTC	TRBV19	.	.	TRBJ2-1
CSAQRQGASDNEQFF	TGCAGCGCTCAAAGACAGGGGGCGAGTGACAATGAGCAGTTCTTC	TRBV29-1	TRBD1	.	TRBJ2-1
CAIRREGGTDTQYF	TGTGCCATCAGACGGGAAGGTGGCACAGATACGCAGTATTTT	TRBV10-3	.	.	TRBJ2-3
CATSRDLAYGYTF	TGTGCCACCAGCAGAGATCTGGCGTATGGCTACACCTTC	TRBV15	.	.	TRBJ1-2
CASSLWTDSNQPQHF	TGTGCCAGCAGCTTATGGACAGATAGCAATCAGCCCCAGCATTTT	TRBV7-3	.	.	TRBJ1-5
CASSLGPGMNTEAFF	TGTGCCAGCAGCTTGGGACCAGGAATGAACACTGAAGCTTTCTTT	TRBV5-6	.	.	TRBJ1-1
CASSPRVPDYEQYF	TGTGCCAGCAGCCCCCGGGTCCCTGACTACGAGCAGTACTTC	TRBV28	.	.	TRBJ2-7
CASSPMSSNTEAFF	TGTGCCAGCAGCCCCATGAGTTCAAACACTGAAGCTTTCTTT	TRBV9	.	.	TRBJ1-1
CASTAGTDYGYTF	TGTGCCAGCACCGCCGGGACAGACTATGGCTACACCTTC	TRBV9	TRBD1	.	TRBJ1-2
CASSHPQGAWTEAFF	TGTGCCAGCAGCCACCCACAGGGGGCATGGACTGAAGCTTTCTTT	TRBV4-2	TRBD1	.	TRBJ1-1
CASSLAPDITSYEQYF	TGTGCCAGCAGCTTAGCGCCGGACATCACTTCCTACGAGCAGTACTTC	TRBV7-8	.	.	TRBJ2-7
CATSRGRGTYEQYF	TGTGCCACCAGCAGAGGGAGAGGAACCTACGAGCAGTACTTC	TRBV15	.	.	TRBJ2-7
CAWSDYYPGLAGGEDTQYF	TGTGCCTGGAGTGATTACTACCCGGGACTAGCGGGGGGAGAAGATACGCAGTATTTT	TRBV30	TRBD2	.	TRBJ2-3
CASRDRVSNQPQHF	TGTGCCAGCAGGGACAGGGTTAGCAATCAGCCCCAGCATTTT	TRBV6-1	TRBD1	.	TRBJ1-5
CAISVGTSGSGTDTQYF	TGTGCCATCAGTGTGGGGACTAGCGGGAGTGGGACAGATACGCAGTATTTT	TRBV10-3	TRBD2	.	TRBJ2-3
CASSVQGAHGYGYTF	TGTGCCAGCAGCGTACAGGGGGCGCATGGCTATGGCTACACCTTC	TRBV7-2	TRBD1	.	TRBJ1-2
CASSLRDRGLSPLHF	TGTGCCAGCTCACTCCGGGACAGGGGGCTTTCACCCCTCCACTTT	TRBV18	TRBD1	.	TRBJ1-6
CASSSTGGLVIEQFF	TGTGCCAGCAGCTCAACAGGGGGACTAGTGATTGAGCAGTTCTTC	TRBV7-2	.	once	TRBJ2-1
CASSPVAGGPETQYF	TGTGCCAGCTCACCAGTGGCGGGGGGCCCGGAGACCCAGTACTTC	TRBV18	TRBD2	.	TRBJ2-5
CASSEGTSGNADTQYF	TGCGCCAGCAGCGAGGGGACTAGCGGGAATGCAGATACGCAGTATTTT	TRBV5-1	TRBD2	.	TRBJ2-3
CASSIGTGDGSGANVLTF	TGTGCCAGTAGTATAGGGACAGGGGACGGCTCTGGGGCCAACGTCCTGACTTTC	TRBV19	TRBD1	.	TRBJ2-6
CASSLESQHTEAFF	TGTGCCAGCAGCTTAGAATCACAACACACTGAAGCTTTCTTT	TRBV7-3	.	once	TRBJ1-1
CAWSVLQIPYGYTF	TGTGCCTGGAGTGTGTTACAGATACCTTATGGCTACACCTTC	TRBV30	.	.	TRBJ1-2
CASKRDYEQYF	TGTGCCAGCAAGAGGGACTACGAGCAGTACTTC	TRBV6-1	.	.	TRBJ2-7
CASSTGQGNNYGYTF	TGTGCCAGTAGTACTGGACAGGGAAATAACTATGGCTACACCTTC	TRBV19	TRBD1	.	TRBJ1-2
CASSPTGVRQETQYF	TGTGCCAGCAGCCCGACAGGGGTGAGACAAGAGACCCAGTACTTC	TRBV5-4	TRBD1	.	TRBJ2-5
CASSSAGTGDRGYTF	TGTGCCAGCAGTTCTGCCGGGACAGGGGATCGGGGCTACACCTTC	TRBV28	TRBD1	.	TRBJ1-2
CASSRTPGQGSNTGELFF	TGTGCCAGCAGCCGTACGCCGGGACAGGGATCGAACACCGGGGAGCTGTTTTTT	TRBV7-8	TRBD1	.	TRBJ2-2
CASSPGNSATNEKLFF	TGTGCCAGCAGCCCGGGAAACTCAGCAACTAATGAAAAACTGTTTTTT	TRBV7-9	.	.	TRBJ1-4
CASSHRYGRDTGELFF	TGTGCCAGCAGCCACAGATATGGCAGGGACACCGGGGAGCTGTTTTTT	TRBV11-2	.	.	TRBJ2-2
CASSLLSRSEAFF	TGTGCCAGCAGTTTATTAAGTCGGAGTGAAGCTTTCTTT	TRBV27	.	.	TRBJ1-1
CASSSTPSLYGYTF	TGTGCCAGCAGTTCCACCCCCAGTCTCTATGGCTACACCTTC	TRBV28	.	.	TRBJ1-2
CASSGNRGIETQYF	TGTGCCAGCAGTGGGAACAGGGGCATCGAGACCCAGTACTTC	TRBV6-1	TRBD1	.	TRBJ2-5
CSVVGLAGITTYF	TGCAGCGTTGTCGGCCTAGCGGGGATCACGACGTATTTT	TRBV29-1	TRBD2	.	TRBJ2-3
CASSLGVGGYNEQFF	TGTGCCAGCAGCTTAGGAGTCGGGGGGTACAATGAGCAGTTCTTC	TRBV7-9	TRBD2	.	TRBJ2-1
CASSLGRRQGDGYTF	TGTGCCAGCAGCTTAGGAAGAAGGCAGGGCGATGGCTACACCTTC	TRBV5-5	.	.	TRBJ1-2
CASSEEGTSGYNEQFF	TGTGCCAGCAGTGAAGAGGGGACTAGCGGCTACAATGAGCAGTTCTTC	TRBV25-1	TRBD2	.	TRBJ2-1
CASSQVDSETQYF	TGTGCCAGCAGCCAGGTCGACTCGGAGACCCAGTACTTC	TRBV4-2	.	.	TRBJ2-5
CASSIGLVGYEQYF	TGTGCCAGCAGCATAGGACTAGTAGGTTACGAGCAGTACTTC	TRBV27	TRBD2	once	TRBJ2-7
CASSRGTSGNDEQYF	TGTGCCAGCAGCCGGGGGACTAGCGGGAATGACGAGCAGTACTTC	TRBV7-9	TRBD2	.	TRBJ2-7
CASSAKGDPDSPLHF	TGTGCCAGCAGCGCGAAGGGGGATCCTGATTCACCCCTCCACTTT	TRBV9	.	.	TRBJ1-6
CSTTGVAAGELFF	TGCAGCACGACTGGGGTAGCTGCTGGGGAGCTGTTTTTT	TRBV29-1	.	.	TRBJ2-2
CASSQVGQGVYGYTF	TGCGCCAGCAGCCAAGTTGGGCAGGGTGTGTATGGCTACACCTTC	TRBV4-1	.	.	TRBJ1-2
CAWSVLGVSNQPQHF	TGTGCCTGGAGTGTACTCGGGGTTAGCAATCAGCCCCAGCATTTT	TRBV30	.	few	TRBJ1-5
CASTSDSTDTQYF	TGTGCCAGCACCTCGGACAGCACAGATACGCAGTATTTT	TRBV28	.	.	TRBJ2-3
CAWSSEDQPQHF	TGTGCCTGGAGTTCGGAGGATCAGCCCCAGCATTTT	TRBV30	.	few	TRBJ1-5
CSVVGMVWETQYF	TGCAGCGTTGTTGGGATGGTCTGGGAGACCCAGTACTTC	TRBV29-1	.	.	TRBJ2-5
CASSLGQGSYNEQFF	TGTGCCAGCAGCTTAGGACAGGGGAGTTACAATGAGCAGTTCTTC	TRBV11-3	TRBD1	.	TRBJ2-1
CSVGSLDGYTF	TGCAGCGTTGGGAGTCTGGATGGCTACACCTTC	TRBV29-1	.	once	TRBJ1-2
CASSVRDSDTQYF	TGTGCCAGCAGTGTACGGGACTCAGATACGCAGTATTTT	TRBV2	.	few	TRBJ2-3
CASSLGGTSAKNIQYF	TGTGCCAGCAGCTTAGGAGGGACTAGCGCCAAAAACATTCAGTACTTC	TRBV7-2	TRBD2	.	TRBJ2-4
CASSPLGEGSPLHF	TGTGCCAGCAGCCCCTTGGGCGAAGGTTCACCCCTCCACTTT	TRBV9	.	few	TRBJ1-6
CASSSRGETQYF	TGTGCCAGCAGTTCCCGGGGAGAGACCCAGTACTTC	TRBV28	.	.	TRBJ2-5